The present entry profiles one T cell receptor (beta chain) with its context. The antigen is unknown. The sample comes from a study of T cell repertoires in cytomegalovirus infection. Broader study findings: It was HLA-C-restricted CMV-specific TCR beta clonotypes that dominated the response ex vivo. Carriage of CMV together with the relevant HLA was identifiable through cumulative public TCR beta family frequency.

Using its own MiXCR run on the reads, TCRdb lists one record per CDR3 protein. The sample lists some 400,000 distinct CDR3 sequences; about a sixth were seen once. The CDR3 has 15 amino acids. Germline CDR1 and CDR2: SGHAT and FQNNGV. The junction had 3 bases not matched to a gene; V was cut back by 3 bases and J by 1 base. The rearrangement uses TRBV11-2 and TRBJ2-1, with 7 bases fitting TRBD1. The sequence was collected from a human donor in good health (CMV status not recorded). Some clones in this sample may be carry-over from other donors' samples. Sequencing input: PBMCs. In DNA form, the CDR3 reads TGTGCCAGCAGCTTTCCGGGACAGTCCTACAATGAGCAGTTCTTC. Amino acid sequence: CASSFPGQSYNEQFF.